What follows are 18 T cell receptor beta chains derived from one specimen sequenced in a study of cytomegalovirus exposure and HLA in healthy donors. The PCR was carried out with 60 Vbeta primers and 13 Jbeta primers. Clones were sequenced by immunoSEQ multiplex PCR, and TCRdb holds only the in-frame ones, with some missing. The sample includes 200,000 to 250,000 clones, about 85% of them seen just once. Sequencing was carried out using PBMCs. These receptors all stem from a human donor in good health.

The chain employs TRBV19 and TRBJ1-5, with 10 bases matching TRBD1. This CDR3 spans 16 amino acids. Germline V gives CDR1 LNHDA, CDR2 SQIVND (reference sequence). The junction had 7 bases not matched to a gene; V was cut back by 8 bases and J by 0 bases. The CDR3 DNA sequence: TGTGCCAGTCAAGGGACAGGGGATTTTAGCAATCAGCCCCAGCATTTT. The encoded protein is CASQGTGDFSNQPQHF.

V gene TRBV11-1 combines with J gene TRBJ2-7, with D possibly TRBD2 on 5 matching bases. Germline CDR1 reads SGHAT; CDR2 reads FQDESV (reference sequence). CDR3 length: 15 amino acids. V was shortened by 1 base and J by 2 bases, with 12 bases between the two germline ends. The CDR3 is CASSLGGYRTYEQYF. The CDR3 nucleotides are TGTGCCAGCAGCTTAGGAGGGTATCGTACCTACGAGCAGTACTTC.

The chain has TRBV11-2 and TRBJ2-3; D gene ambiguous. The CDR3 covers 13 residues. The germline V and J ends were trimmed by 5 bases and 7 bases, with 13 bases remaining between them. The germline V gene encodes CDR1 SGHAT and CDR2 FQNNGV. The DNA of the CDR3 is TGTGCCAGCAGCCAAGACTCGACTCATACGCAGTATTTT. Translating gives CASSQDSTHTQYF. Together with reference TRBV11-2 and TRBJ2-3, the CDR3 gives the full variable domain: EAGVAQSPRYKIIEKRQSVAFWCNPISGHATLYWYQQILGQGPKLLIQFQNNGVVDDSQLPKDRFSAERLKGVDSTLKIQPAKLEDSAVYLCASSQDSTHTQYFGPGTRLTVL.

The sample holds one count of this clone. The chain uses TRBV5-1 and TRBJ1-6, with 9 bases that match TRBD1. V gave up 0 bases and J gave up 9 bases; unmatched junction bases: 13. The CDR3 has 18 residues. CDR1 and CDR2 (germline): SGHRS, YFSETQ. The CDR3 nucleotides read TGCGCCAGCAGCTTGGAGGGACAGGGTTTAGTACGGTCTTCACCCCTCCACTTT. The encoded protein is CASSLEGQGLVRSSPLHF.

The rearrangement uses TRBV29-1 and TRBJ2-3; 8 positions agree with TRBD1. The CDR3 has 14 residues. V lost 5 bases, J lost 3 bases, and 7 bases stayed unmatched. Germline CDR1 and CDR2: SQVTM and ANQGSEA. CDR3 nucleotide sequence: TGCAGCGTTTCACACAGGGGGATTACAGATACGCAGTATTTT. Protein sequence: CSVSHRGITDTQYF.

V gene TRBV6-1 combines with J gene TRBJ2-2; TRBD1 aligns across 8 bases. CDR3 length equals 15 residues. V was clipped by 6 bases and J by 0 bases; unmatched bases: 3. Germline CDR1 and CDR2: MNHNS and SASEGT. The CDR3 protein is CASRQQGANTGELFF. In nucleotides, the CDR3 is TGTGCCAGCAGACAACAGGGGGCGAACACCGGGGAGCTGTTTTTT.

The chain recombines TRBV5-1 with TRBJ2-5; TRBD1 aligns across 7 bases. Germline lookup yields CDR1 SGHRS and CDR2 YFSETQ. This CDR3 contains 14 residues. V was pared by 0 bases and J by 8 bases, with 7 bases of the junction left unmatched. CDR3 coding DNA: TGCGCCAGCAGCTTGGCCGACAGGGTTGAAACCCAGTACTTC. This codes for CASSLADRVETQYF.

The chain combines TRBV15 with TRBJ1-5; perhaps TRBD1 as D (6 bases). This CDR3 has 17 residues. Between the trimmed V and J ends, which lost 1 base and 3 bases, there was a span of 16 bases. Germline assignment: CDR1 LNHNV and CDR2 YYDKDF (reference sequence). This chain's CDR3 is CATSRGVKQGFNQPQHF. The DNA for the CDR3 is TGTGCCACCAGCAGAGGCGTCAAACAGGGATTCAATCAGCCCCAGCATTTT.

The CDR3 loop reads CASRLAGGGNEQFF. The CDR3 DNA sequence: TGTGCCAGCAGACTAGCGGGAGGGGGGAATGAGCAGTTCTTC. The V call is TRBV28, the J call TRBJ2-1, with 13 bases lining up with TRBD2. The ends lost 6 bases at V and 7 bases at J; junction bases unmatched: 3. Germline values: CDR1 MDHEN, CDR2 SYDVKM. CDR3 size: 14 residues.

This clone appeared a single time. V gene TRBV10-3 combines with J gene TRBJ2-7; perhaps TRBD2 as D (5 bases). V gave up 3 bases and J gave up 2 bases, with 14 bases separating them. The germline V gene has CDR1 ENHRY and CDR2 SYGVKD. The CDR3 is 15 residues long. This CDR3 reads CAISETRGITYEQYF. The CDR3 coding sequence is TGTGCCATCAGTGAAACTAGAGGGATCACCTACGAGCAGTACTTC.

Written as DNA, the CDR3 is TGTGCCAGCAGTCCCGGGACAGAGGTCCCCTACGAGCAGTACTTC. Amino acid sequence: CASSPGTEVPYEQYF. The chain joins TRBV28 to TRBJ2-7; TRBD1 aligns across 7 bases. V shed 5 bases, J shed 2 bases, and the junction held 9 bases outside the gene matches. Germline CDR1 is MDHEN and CDR2 is SYDVKM. This CDR3 has 15 residues.

The V call is TRBV2, the J call TRBJ2-7; 8 positions agree with TRBD2. Per germline, CDR1 SNHLY and CDR2 FYNNEI. CDR3 length: 13 residues. After removal of 6 bases from V and 12 bases from J, the junction contained 13 bases not matched to a gene. The CDR3 protein is CASRPGLVTVWYF. CDR3 DNA: TGTGCCAGCAGGCCGGGACTAGTTACTGTGTGGTACTTC.

J is TRBJ1-2 and V is TRBV10-3; D gene unclear. Trimming stripped 0 bases from V and 7 bases from J, with 12 bases between. Germline assignment: CDR1 ENHRY and CDR2 SYGVKD. The CDR3 covers 14 residues. CDR3: CAISESKKGSGYTF. In DNA form, the CDR3 reads TGTGCCATCAGTGAGTCAAAGAAAGGGAGTGGCTACACCTTC.

DNA for the CDR3: TGTGCCAGCAGCTTAGTCGTAGCGGGAGGGCGTGAGACCCAGTACTTC. It specifies CASSLVVAGGRETQYF. V usage is TRBV11-2 and J usage is TRBJ2-5, with 11 bases matching TRBD2. From germline, CDR1 is SGHAT and CDR2 FQNNGV. V trimming: 1 base; J trimming: 5 bases; junction bases outside the gene matches: 6. The CDR3 is made up of 16 amino acids.

The chain combines TRBV7-2 with TRBJ2-2; D possibly corresponds to TRBD2 (6 bases). CDR3 length equals 15 residues. Germline V gene lookup returns CDR1 SGHTA and CDR2 FQGNSA. With 5 bases removed from V and 2 bases from J, the gap between germline ends came to 12 bases. CDR3 nucleotides: TGTGCCAGCAGCGGCCGGGGGATAAACACCGGGGAGCTGTTTTTT. The encoded protein is CASSGRGINTGELFF.

V and J are TRBV6-5 and TRBJ1-1, with a weak D call TRBD1 (5 bases). The CDR3 is made up of 15 amino acids. Germline CDR1 and CDR2: MNHEY and SVGAGI. V dropped 0 bases and J dropped 7 bases, with 15 bases sitting between them. CDR3 nucleotide sequence: TGTGCCAGCAGTTACTCGCACCGTCGGAGGGGTGAAGCTTTCTTT. Encoded protein: CASSYSHRRRGEAFF.

J is TRBJ2-1 and V is TRBV18; a possible D gene is TRBD2 (5 bases). The germline V gene encodes CDR1 KGHSH and CDR2 LQKENI. This CDR3 spans 16 amino acids. V dropped 2 bases and J dropped 9 bases, with 20 bases sitting between them. This CDR3 reads CASSPLQLDARGEQFF. CDR3 nucleotide sequence: TGTGCCAGCTCACCATTACAACTAGACGCTCGCGGTGAGCAGTTCTTC.

The rearrangement joins TRBV7-9 to TRBJ2-7; 8 bases are a match to TRBD1. CDR3 size: 15 residues. Germline CDR1 SEHNR, CDR2 FQNEAQ (reference sequence). The V segment lost 5 bases and the J segment 3 bases; nucleotides outside the gene matches: 9. The CDR3 DNA is TGTGCCAGCAGCAACGACCGGGACAGGAGCTACGAGCAGTACTTC. Translated: CASSNDRDRSYEQYF.